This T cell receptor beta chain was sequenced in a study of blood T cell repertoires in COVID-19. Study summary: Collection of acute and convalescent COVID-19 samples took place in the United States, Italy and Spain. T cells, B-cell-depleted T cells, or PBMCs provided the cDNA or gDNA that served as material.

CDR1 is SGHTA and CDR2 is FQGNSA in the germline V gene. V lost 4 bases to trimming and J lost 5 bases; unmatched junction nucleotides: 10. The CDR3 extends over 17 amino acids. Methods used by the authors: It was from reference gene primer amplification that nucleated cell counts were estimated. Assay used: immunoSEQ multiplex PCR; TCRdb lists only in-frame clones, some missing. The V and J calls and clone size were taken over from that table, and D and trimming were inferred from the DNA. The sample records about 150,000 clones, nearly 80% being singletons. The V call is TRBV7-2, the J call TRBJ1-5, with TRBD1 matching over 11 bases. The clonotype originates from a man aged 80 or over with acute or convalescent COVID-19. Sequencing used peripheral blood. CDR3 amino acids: CASSYAPGQGVYQPQHF. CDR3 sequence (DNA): TGTGCCAGCAGCTATGCCCCGGGACAGGGGGTCTATCAGCCCCAGCATTTT.